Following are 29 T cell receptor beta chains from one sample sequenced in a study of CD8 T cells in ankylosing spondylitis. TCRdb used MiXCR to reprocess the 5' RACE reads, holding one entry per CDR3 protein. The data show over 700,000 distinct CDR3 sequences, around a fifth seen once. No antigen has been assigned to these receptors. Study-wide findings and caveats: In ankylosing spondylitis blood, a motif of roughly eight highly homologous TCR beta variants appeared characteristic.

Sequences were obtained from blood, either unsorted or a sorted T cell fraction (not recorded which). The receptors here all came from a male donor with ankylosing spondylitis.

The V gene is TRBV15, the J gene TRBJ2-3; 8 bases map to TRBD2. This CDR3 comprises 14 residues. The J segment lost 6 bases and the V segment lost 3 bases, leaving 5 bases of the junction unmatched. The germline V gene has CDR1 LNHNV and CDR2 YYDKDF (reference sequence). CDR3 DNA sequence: TGTGCCACCAGCAGTAGCGGGGACCGGGATACGCAGTATTTT. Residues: CATSSSGDRDTQYF.

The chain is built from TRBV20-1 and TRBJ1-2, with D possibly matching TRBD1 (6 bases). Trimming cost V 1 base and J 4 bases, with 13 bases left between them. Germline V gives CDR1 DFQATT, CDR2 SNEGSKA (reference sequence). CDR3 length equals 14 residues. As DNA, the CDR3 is TGCAGTGCTAGAGGTACAGGGCGCGGCTATGGCTACACCTTC. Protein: CSARGTGRGYGYTF.

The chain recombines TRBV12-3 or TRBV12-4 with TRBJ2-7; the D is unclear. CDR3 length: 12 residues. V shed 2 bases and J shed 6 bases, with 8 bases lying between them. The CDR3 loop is CASSLTLLEQYF. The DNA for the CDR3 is TGTGCCAGCAGTTTAACTCTCCTCGAGCAGTACTTC.

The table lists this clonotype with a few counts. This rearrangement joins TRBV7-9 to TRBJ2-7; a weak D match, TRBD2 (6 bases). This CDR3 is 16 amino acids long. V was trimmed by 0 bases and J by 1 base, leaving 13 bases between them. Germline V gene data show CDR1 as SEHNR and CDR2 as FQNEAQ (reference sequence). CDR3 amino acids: CASSLALAGISYEQYF. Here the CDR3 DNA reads TGTGCCAGCAGCTTAGCGCTGGCGGGAATTTCCTACGAGCAGTACTTC. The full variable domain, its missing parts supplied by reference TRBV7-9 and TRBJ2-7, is DTGVSQNPRHKITKRGQNVTFRCDPISEHNRLYWYRQTLGQGPEFLTYFQNEAQLEKSRLLSDRFSAERPKGSFSTLEIQRTEQGDSAMYLCASSLALAGISYEQYFGPGTRLTVT.

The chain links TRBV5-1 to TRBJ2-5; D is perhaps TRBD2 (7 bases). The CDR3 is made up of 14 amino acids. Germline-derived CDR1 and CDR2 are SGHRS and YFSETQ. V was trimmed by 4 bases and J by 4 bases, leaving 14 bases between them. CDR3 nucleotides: TGCGCCAGCAGCGGGGGGGCCGTGGGAGAGACCCAGTACTTC. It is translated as CASSGGAVGETQYF. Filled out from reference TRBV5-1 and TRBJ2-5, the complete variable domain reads KAGVTQTPRYLIKTRGQQVTLSCSPISGHRSVSWYQQTPGQGLQFLFEYFSETQRNKGNFPGRFSGRQFSNSRSEMNVSTLELGDSALYLCASSGGAVGETQYFGPGTRLLVL.

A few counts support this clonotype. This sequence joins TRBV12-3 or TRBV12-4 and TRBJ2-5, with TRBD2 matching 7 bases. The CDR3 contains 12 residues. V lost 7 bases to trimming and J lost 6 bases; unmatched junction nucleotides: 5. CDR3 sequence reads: CASTRDYQTQYF. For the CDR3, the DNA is TGTGCCAGCACTCGGGACTACCAGACCCAGTACTTC.

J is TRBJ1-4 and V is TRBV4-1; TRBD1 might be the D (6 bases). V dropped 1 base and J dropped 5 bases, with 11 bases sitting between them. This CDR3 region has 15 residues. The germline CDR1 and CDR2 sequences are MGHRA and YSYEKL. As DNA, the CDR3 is TGCGCCAGCAGCCAAGCCGGGGGGCAAAATGAAAAACTGTTTTTT. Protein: CASSQAGGQNEKLFF.

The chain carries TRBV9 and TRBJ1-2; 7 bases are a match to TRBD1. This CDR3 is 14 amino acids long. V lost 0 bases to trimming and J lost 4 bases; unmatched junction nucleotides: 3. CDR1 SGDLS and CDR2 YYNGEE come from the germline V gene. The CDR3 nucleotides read TGTGCCAGCAGCGTAGAGGAGGGGGCCTATGGCTACACCTTC. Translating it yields CASSVEEGAYGYTF.

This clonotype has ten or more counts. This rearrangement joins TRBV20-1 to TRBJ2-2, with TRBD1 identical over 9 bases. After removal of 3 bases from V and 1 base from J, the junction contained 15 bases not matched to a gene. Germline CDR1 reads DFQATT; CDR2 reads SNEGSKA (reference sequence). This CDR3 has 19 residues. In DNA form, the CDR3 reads TGCAGTGCTAGGCCCGGACAGGGGCTTGAAGGGTTGAACACCGGGGAGCTGTTTTTT. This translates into CSARPGQGLEGLNTGELFF.

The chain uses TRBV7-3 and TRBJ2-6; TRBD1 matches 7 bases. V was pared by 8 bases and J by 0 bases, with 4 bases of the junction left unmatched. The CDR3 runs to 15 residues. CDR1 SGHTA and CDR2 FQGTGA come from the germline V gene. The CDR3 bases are TGTGCCAGCCGGGACAGCCCCTCTGGGGCCAACGTCCTGACTTTC. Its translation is CASRDSPSGANVLTF.

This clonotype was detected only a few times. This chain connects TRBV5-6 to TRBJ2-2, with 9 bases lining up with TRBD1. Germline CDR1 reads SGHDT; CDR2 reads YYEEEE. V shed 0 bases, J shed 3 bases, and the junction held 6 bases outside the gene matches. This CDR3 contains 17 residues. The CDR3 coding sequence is TGTGCCAGCAGCTTGGGGGACAGGGAATTGGACACCGGGGAGCTGTTTTTT. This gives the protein CASSLGDRELDTGELFF.

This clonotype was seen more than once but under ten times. The CDR3 nucleotides read TGCGCCAGCAGCCAAGAGCTAGGTGAAGATACGCAGTATTTT. It codes for CASSQELGEDTQYF. This chain links TRBV4-3 with TRBJ2-3; the D is unclear. CDR1 and CDR2 from the germline V gene are LGHNA and YSLEER. V lost 0 bases to trimming and J lost 5 bases, with 9 bases between them. This CDR3 is built from 14 residues.

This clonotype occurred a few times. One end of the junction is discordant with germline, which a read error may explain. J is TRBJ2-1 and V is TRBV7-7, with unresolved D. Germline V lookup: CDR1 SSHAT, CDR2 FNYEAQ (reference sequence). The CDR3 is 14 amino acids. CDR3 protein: CASSALIGDNEQFF. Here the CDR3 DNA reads TGTGCTAGCAGCGCGCTAATTGGGGACAATGAGCAGTTCTTC.

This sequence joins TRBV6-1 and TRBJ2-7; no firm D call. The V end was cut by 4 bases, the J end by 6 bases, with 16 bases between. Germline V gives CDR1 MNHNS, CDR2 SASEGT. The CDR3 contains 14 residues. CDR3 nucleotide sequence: TGTGCCAGCAGTGGTTATAGCTTTGCTGGCGAGCAGTACTTC. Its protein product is CASSGYSFAGEQYF.

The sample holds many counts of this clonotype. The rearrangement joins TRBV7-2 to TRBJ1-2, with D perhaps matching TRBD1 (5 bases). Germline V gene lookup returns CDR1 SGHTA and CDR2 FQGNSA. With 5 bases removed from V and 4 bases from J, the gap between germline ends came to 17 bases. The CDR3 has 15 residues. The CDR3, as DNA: TGTGCCAGCAGCCCAGAGGGCGGGGCACGCTATGGCTACACCTTC. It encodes CASSPEGGARYGYTF.

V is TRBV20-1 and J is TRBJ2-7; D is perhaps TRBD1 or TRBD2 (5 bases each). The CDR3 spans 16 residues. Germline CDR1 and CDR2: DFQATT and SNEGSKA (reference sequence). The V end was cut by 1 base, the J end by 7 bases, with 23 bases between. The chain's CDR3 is CSARVPYAGTPSEQYF. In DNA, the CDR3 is TGCAGTGCTAGAGTTCCATACGCCGGGACCCCCTCGGAGCAGTACTTC.

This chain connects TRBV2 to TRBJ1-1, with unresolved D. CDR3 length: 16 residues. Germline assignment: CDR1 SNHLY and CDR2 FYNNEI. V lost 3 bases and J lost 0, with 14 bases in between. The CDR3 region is CASSDEDFSLNTEAFF. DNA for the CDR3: TGTGCCAGCAGTGATGAGGATTTTTCTCTGAACACTGAAGCTTTCTTT.

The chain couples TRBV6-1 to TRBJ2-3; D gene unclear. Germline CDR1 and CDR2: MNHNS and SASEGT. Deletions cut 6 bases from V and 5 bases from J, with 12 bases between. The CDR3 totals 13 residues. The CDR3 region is CASSLPNRDTQYF. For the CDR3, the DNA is TGTGCCAGCAGCCTACCGAACAGAGATACGCAGTATTTT.

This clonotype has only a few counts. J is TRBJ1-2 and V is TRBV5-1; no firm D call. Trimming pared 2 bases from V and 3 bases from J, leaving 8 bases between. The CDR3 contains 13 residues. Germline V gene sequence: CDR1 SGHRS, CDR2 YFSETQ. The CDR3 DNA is TGCGCCAGCAGCTTCGCAGAGTACTATGGCTACACCTTC. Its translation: CASSFAEYYGYTF.

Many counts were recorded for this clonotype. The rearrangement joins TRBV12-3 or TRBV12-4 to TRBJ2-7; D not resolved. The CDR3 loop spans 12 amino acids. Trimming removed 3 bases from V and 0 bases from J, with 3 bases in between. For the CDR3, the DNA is TGTGCCAGCAGTTTTTTCTCCTACGAGCAGTACTTC. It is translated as CASSFFSYEQYF.

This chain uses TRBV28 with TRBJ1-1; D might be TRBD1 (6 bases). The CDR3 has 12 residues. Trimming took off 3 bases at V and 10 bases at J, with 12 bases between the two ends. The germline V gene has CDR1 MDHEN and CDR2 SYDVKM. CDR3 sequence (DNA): TGTGCCAGCAGTTTTGGGGGCAATACAGCTTTCTTT. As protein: CASSFGGNTAFF.

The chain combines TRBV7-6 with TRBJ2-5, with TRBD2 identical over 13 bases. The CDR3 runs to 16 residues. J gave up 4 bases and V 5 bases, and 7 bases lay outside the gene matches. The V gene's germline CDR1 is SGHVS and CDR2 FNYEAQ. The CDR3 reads CASSRTSGGIGETQYF. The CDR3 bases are TGTGCCAGCAGCCGGACTAGCGGGGGAATAGGAGAGACCCAGTACTTC. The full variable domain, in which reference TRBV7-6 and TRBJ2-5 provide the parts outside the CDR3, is GAGVSQSPRYKVTKRGQDVALRCDPISGHVSLYWYRQALGQGPEFLTYFNYEAQQDKSGLPNDRFSAERPEGSISTLTIQRTEQRDSAMYRCASSRTSGGIGETQYFGPGTRLLVL.

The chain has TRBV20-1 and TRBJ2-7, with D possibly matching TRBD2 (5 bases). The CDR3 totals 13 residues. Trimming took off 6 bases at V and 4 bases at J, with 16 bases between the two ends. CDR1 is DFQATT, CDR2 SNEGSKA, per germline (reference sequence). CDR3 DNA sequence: TGCAGTGCGGAAACTAGAGCCCGATACGAGCAGTACTTC. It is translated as CSAETRARYEQYF.

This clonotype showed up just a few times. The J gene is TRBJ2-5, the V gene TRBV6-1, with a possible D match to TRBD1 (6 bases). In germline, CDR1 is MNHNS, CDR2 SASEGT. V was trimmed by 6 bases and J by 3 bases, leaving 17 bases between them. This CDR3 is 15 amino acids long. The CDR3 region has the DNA TGTGCCAGCAGCAGGGGATCTGTCCCGAAAGAGACCCAGTACTTC. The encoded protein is CASSRGSVPKETQYF.

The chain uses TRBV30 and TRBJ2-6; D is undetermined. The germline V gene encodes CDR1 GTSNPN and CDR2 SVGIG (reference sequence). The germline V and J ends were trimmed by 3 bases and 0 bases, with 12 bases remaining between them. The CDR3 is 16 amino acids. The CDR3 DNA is TGTGCCTGGAGGCGCCTAGGTACCTCTGGGGCCAACGTCCTGACTTTC. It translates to CAWRRLGTSGANVLTF.

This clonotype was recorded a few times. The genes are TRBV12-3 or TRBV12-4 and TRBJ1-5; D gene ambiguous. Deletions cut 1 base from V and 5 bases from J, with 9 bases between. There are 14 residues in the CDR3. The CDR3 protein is CASSLVGRHQPQHF. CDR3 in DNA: TGTGCCAGCAGTTTAGTGGGTAGGCATCAGCCCCAGCATTTT.

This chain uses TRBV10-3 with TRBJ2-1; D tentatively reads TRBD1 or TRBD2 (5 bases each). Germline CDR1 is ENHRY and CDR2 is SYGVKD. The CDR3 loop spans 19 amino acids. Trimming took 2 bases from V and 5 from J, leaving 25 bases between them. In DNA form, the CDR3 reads TGTGCCATCAGTGAGCCTGTCCCAGGATGGGACCGATCCCACAATGAGCAGTTCTTC. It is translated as CAISEPVPGWDRSHNEQFF.

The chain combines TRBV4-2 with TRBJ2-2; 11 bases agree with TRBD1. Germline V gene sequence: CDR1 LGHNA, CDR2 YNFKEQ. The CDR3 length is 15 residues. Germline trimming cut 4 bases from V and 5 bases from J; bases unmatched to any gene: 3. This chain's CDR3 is CASSLWDRGTGELFF. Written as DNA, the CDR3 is TGTGCCAGCAGCCTTTGGGACAGGGGGACCGGGGAGCTGTTTTTT.

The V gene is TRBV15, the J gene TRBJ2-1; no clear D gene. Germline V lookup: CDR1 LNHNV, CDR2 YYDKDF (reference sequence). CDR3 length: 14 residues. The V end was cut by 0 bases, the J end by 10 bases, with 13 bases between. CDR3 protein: CATSRDLAPWEQFF. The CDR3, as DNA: TGTGCCACCAGCAGAGATCTGGCCCCGTGGGAGCAGTTCTTC.